There are a few counts of the clone carrying this T cell receptor (beta chain). Its matching antigen is unknown. Trimming took 5 bases from V and 6 from J, leaving 14 bases between them. Germline V gene data show CDR1 as SGHTA and CDR2 as FQGNSA. The CDR3 runs to 14 residues. This sample was taken from a study of T cells after yellow fever vaccination. Overall study findings and caveats: The secondary response was weaker but peaked faster, day 5 versus 15.

Template switching with 5'RACE generated the TCR cDNA and added a universal primer site and UMIs. TCRdb independently ran MiXCR on the 5' RACE reads; one entry per CDR3 protein. In the table there are 310,000 or so distinct CDR3 sequences, roughly 7% of which are singletons. This chain connects TRBV7-2 to TRBJ2-1; possible D gene TRBD1, 6 bases. The sequence was obtained from a man aged 18 to 30 who received the YFV17D yellow fever vaccine. The material sequenced was PBMCs, taken about 41 days after the first yellow fever vaccination. The CDR3 region has the DNA TGTGCCAGCAGCCCGACCCAGGGGTTCAATGAGCAGTTCTTC. As protein: CASSPTQGFNEQFF.